This is a list of T cell receptor beta chains from one sample in a study of cytomegalovirus exposure and HLA in healthy donors. This table comes from immunoSEQ multiplex PCR, and its TCRdb copy is limited to in-frame clones, with some not included. The sample records 150,000 to 200,000 clones, around 70% being singletons. Sequenced input: PBMCs. Source of these receptors: a man younger than 30 in good health and CMV-seropositive. The CDR3 runs from the conserved cysteine through the conserved F or W. D genes are given only for firm matches. Clone size is not always given. Where it is, it says once, few, many or a class for expanded clones.

cdr3_aa: CAISLGTGGFGYTF; cdr3_nt: TGTGCCATCAGTCTAGGGACAGGGGGCTTTGGCTACACCTTC; clone_size: .; v_call: TRBV10-3; d_call: TRBD1; j_call: TRBJ1-2
cdr3_aa: CASSPNPGQGAEAFF; cdr3_nt: TGTGCCAGCAGTCCGAACCCGGGACAGGGGGCTGAAGCTTTCTTT; clone_size: .; v_call: TRBV28; d_call: TRBD1; j_call: TRBJ1-1
cdr3_aa: CASSLAGGDYGYTF; cdr3_nt: TGTGCCAGCAGCTTAGCAGGGGGGGACTATGGCTACACCTTC; clone_size: .; v_call: TRBV7-9; d_call: .; j_call: TRBJ1-2
cdr3_aa: CASSGTGDRAFF; cdr3_nt: TGTGCCAGCAGCGGGACAGGCGACAGAGCTTTCTTT; clone_size: once; v_call: TRBV7-9; d_call: TRBD1; j_call: TRBJ1-1
cdr3_aa: CASSRGTSEGNEQFF; cdr3_nt: TGTGCCAGCAGCCGCGGGACTAGTGAGGGCAATGAGCAGTTCTTC; clone_size: .; v_call: TRBV6-6; d_call: TRBD2; j_call: TRBJ2-1
cdr3_aa: CASSLRPQSLNTEAFF; cdr3_nt: TGTGCCAGCAGCCTAAGGCCACAGAGTCTGAACACTGAAGCTTTCTTT; clone_size: .; v_call: TRBV7-2; d_call: .; j_call: TRBJ1-1
cdr3_aa: CASSQVGRNTDTQYF; cdr3_nt: TGCGCCAGCAGCCAAGTGGGGCGGAACACAGATACGCAGTATTTT; clone_size: .; v_call: TRBV4-1; d_call: .; j_call: TRBJ2-3
cdr3_aa: CASSGPQDTSTDTQYF; cdr3_nt: TGTGCCAGCAGTGGACCTCAGGATACTAGCACAGATACGCAGTATTTT; clone_size: few; v_call: TRBV6-1; d_call: .; j_call: TRBJ2-3
cdr3_aa: CASSFPTNTGELFF; cdr3_nt: TGTGCCAGCAGCTTTCCCACGAACACCGGGGAGCTGTTTTTT; clone_size: .; v_call: TRBV11-2; d_call: .; j_call: TRBJ2-2
cdr3_aa: CASSYSGLLNEKLFF; cdr3_nt: TGTGCCAGCAGTTACTCGGGCCTGCTTAATGAAAAACTGTTTTTT; clone_size: .; v_call: TRBV6-5; d_call: .; j_call: TRBJ1-4
cdr3_aa: CASGSYREGPNEKLFF; cdr3_nt: TGTGCCAGCGGGTCGTACAGGGAGGGACCTAATGAAAAACTGTTTTTT; clone_size: .; v_call: TRBV25-1; d_call: .; j_call: TRBJ1-4
cdr3_aa: CASSSGQGADTEAFF; cdr3_nt: TGTGCCAGCAGCTCGGGACAGGGGGCGGACACTGAAGCTTTCTTT; clone_size: .; v_call: TRBV7-6; d_call: TRBD1; j_call: TRBJ1-1
cdr3_aa: CASSSSGRYDEQFF; cdr3_nt: TGTGCCAGCAGCTCTAGCGGGAGGTACGATGAGCAGTTCTTC; clone_size: .; v_call: TRBV7-2; d_call: TRBD2; j_call: TRBJ2-1
cdr3_aa: CASSEWTGAYNEQFF; cdr3_nt: TGTGCCAGCAGTGAATGGACAGGGGCCTACAATGAGCAGTTCTTC; clone_size: .; v_call: TRBV6-1; d_call: TRBD1; j_call: TRBJ2-1
cdr3_aa: CASRATRTNTGELFF; cdr3_nt: TGTGCCAGCAGGGCGACTAGGACGAACACCGGGGAGCTGTTTTTT; clone_size: .; v_call: TRBV2; d_call: .; j_call: TRBJ2-2
cdr3_aa: CASSFWTGGTGELFF; cdr3_nt: TGTGCCAGCAGTTTTTGGACAGGGGGAACCGGGGAGCTGTTTTTT; clone_size: few; v_call: TRBV27; d_call: TRBD1; j_call: TRBJ2-2
cdr3_aa: CASSPGTGTPNGYTF; cdr3_nt: TGTGCCAGCAGCCCCGGGACGGGGACTCCCAATGGCTACACCTTC; clone_size: few; v_call: TRBV6-6; d_call: .; j_call: TRBJ1-2